This T cell receptor (beta chain) is drawn from a study of molecular identifiers for immune sequencing clone quantification (dated 2018 in TCRdb). Background on the whole study: In a replicate experiment, RNA from approximately 22,000 or 94,000 naive CD8 T cells was split into five aliquots, four of which were sequenced. CD8 T cells were used in a methods study to benchmark molecular-identifier clustering-based TCR repertoire sequencing (MIDCIRS) and TCR RNA copy counting.

V gives up 3 bases and J gives up 7 bases, and the segment between their germline ends measures 9 bases. From the germline V gene, CDR1 is MGHRA and CDR2 is YSYEKL. Spanning cysteine to phenylalanine, the CDR3 consists of 12 amino acids. Solely the CDR3 DNA is kept, with 36 bases framed from the first base. Libraries of naive CD8 T cells were built from around 20,000 to 1,000,000 sorted cells, with 10%, 30% or 50% of the purified RNA used. Naive CD8 T cells were FACS-sorted as CD8+CD4-CCR7+CD45RA+ on a BD FACSAria II into RLT Plus buffer. Ten to eleven TCR copies' worth of Jurkat RNA were spiked into about 19,000-1,100,000 naive CD8 T cell samples to test detection sensitivity. CD8 T cells were enriched with RosetteSep CD8+ T Cell Enrichment Cocktail and Ficoll-Paque, followed by ACK red cell lysis. What the authors observed across the whole study: When barcode sub-clustering was omitted, TCR diversity was inflated by chimeric consensus sequences, with chimeras reaching as high as 47%. Clones above 20 RNA copies held over 98% of molecules in CMV-specific effector cells but under 1% in naive cells. Highly expanded clone sizes could be underestimated if identical TCR molecules share a barcode. Spiked-in Jurkat TCR RNA equivalent to a single cell was reported to be detectable even among over 800,000 naive CD8 T cells. Spiked-in Jurkat TCR RNA (roughly 10 copies' worth), which is not part of the donor repertoire, was contained in the naive libraries. Modeling gave around 2.7 recovered TCR RNA copies per cell versus 7.5 to 10 by digital PCR, implying approximately 30% capture efficiency.

The receptor library was made with PCR. The sample was run on a NextSeq 500. Bulk TCR libraries were made following a previously described method, with the TCR primers given in Table S5. The Qiagen AllPrep DNA/RNA kit was used to purify total RNA. Before analysis, reads from multiple sequencing runs of one library were combined. Turning to the authors' computational methods: Reads were retained only if their TCR constant sequence matched exactly, and those retained reads were trimmed to 150 nt and grouped according to their 12-nt molecular barcodes. Reads inside each barcode group were sub-clustered using a 15% Levenshtein threshold, and a quality-weighted consensus sequence was constructed for each RNA molecule. Non-functional sequences were filtered out, along with any lower-count sequence sitting one edit away from another sequence. Barcode sub-clusters with fewer than 20% of the maximum read count were removed, based on fitting two negative binomial distributions. Using fastp at Q25 and MiXCR, TCRdb reprocessed the public reads and kept productive beta chains. When rows share a CDR3 protein, they turn into one entry using the most common DNA and genes. TCRdb, not the authors, supplied the V and J calls. The sample yields around 460,000 distinct CDR3 sequences; approximately 25% were counted once. The ten biggest clones cover approximately 0.76% of the sample.

This clonotype showed up many times. It lacks a known antigen. No clone much larger than this one lies a single base away; base qualities are absent. Recombination connected TRBV4-1 to TRBJ1-1, and possibly TRBD1, on 5 matching bases. The sample was naive CD8+ T cells from blood, with Jurkat cell RNA spiked in. The sample's cell subset or site label, decoded: FACS-sorted CD8+CD4-CCR7+CD45RA+ naive T cells. This TCR derives from a human donor in good health. Some libraries in this study had Jurkat cell RNA spiked in. The DNA sequence follows: TGCGCCAGCAGCCACCCGGGGGATGAAGCTTTCTTT. Its product reads: CASSHPGDEAFF.